A selection of T cell receptor beta chains follows, all from one sample in a study of T cells in Graves' hyperthyroidism and ophthalmopathy. From the multiplex PCR reads, TCRdb called clonotypes with MiXCR, one entry per CDR3 protein. The data contain 300,000 to 450,000 distinct CDR3 sequences, roughly 25% of them seen just once; the ten biggest clones take up around four fifths. Sequencing was done on a sample of blood. Receptors originate from a middle-aged man with Graves' hyperthyroidism. Each CDR3 is given with its conserved first and last residue. A D gene is named only where the DNA matches it firmly. The size entry is marked missing in some rows and otherwise reads once, few, many or a size class.

D	V	size	J	CDR3	DNA
NA	TRBV12-3/TRBV12-4	NA	TRBJ2-7	CASSLIRFGEQYF	TGTGCCAGCAGTTTGATACGGTTTGGCGAGCAGTACTTC
TRBD2	TRBV19	many	TRBJ2-1	CASRRGLAVYNEQFF	TGTGCCAGTAGGCGGGGACTAGCGGTCTACAATGAGCAGTTCTTC
NA	TRBV11-3	NA	TRBJ2-1	CASSLDRDSTFF	TGTGCCAGCAGCTTAGATAGGGACTCCACCTTCTTC
TRBD2	TRBV7-3	many	TRBJ2-1	CASSSWLAGAEQFF	TGTGCCAGCAGCAGTTGGCTAGCGGGAGCGGAGCAGTTCTTC
NA	TRBV20-1	many	TRBJ2-7	CSARSTLAREQYF	TGCAGTGCTAGATCTACACTCGCCAGGGAGCAGTACTTC
TRBD1	TRBV27	NA	TRBJ2-5	CASSLDRGLETQYF	TGTGCCAGCAGTTTGGACAGGGGGCTTGAGACCCAGTACTTC
NA	TRBV11-1	few	TRBJ2-5	CASSLGRGSLKETQYF	TGTGCCAGCAGCTTAGGTCGGGGATCCCTGAAAGAGACCCAGTACTTC
NA	TRBV19	few	TRBJ1-1	CASSIDPYRVVSTEAFF	TGTGCCAGTAGTATAGATCCTTACAGGGTGGTAAGCACTGAAGCTTTCTTT
NA	TRBV20-1	many	TRBJ2-5	CSARRFQETQYF	TGCAGTGCTAGGAGATTTCAAGAGACCCAGTACTTC
NA	TRBV27	few	TRBJ2-3	CASSDRGFTDTQYF	TGTGCCAGCAGCGATCGGGGGTTCACAGATACGCAGTATTTT
TRBD1	TRBV12-3/TRBV12-4	few	TRBJ2-5	CATWTGGSETQYF	TGTGCCACTTGGACAGGGGGTTCAGAGACCCAGTACTTC
NA	TRBV11-2	NA	TRBJ2-7	CASSPGARYEQYF	TGTGCCAGCAGCCCGGGGGCCCGTTACGAGCAGTACTTC
NA	TRBV20-1	NA	TRBJ2-7	CSAEPGHGMEQYF	TGCAGTGCTGAGCCAGGACATGGGATGGAGCAGTACTTC
TRBD2	TRBV11-2	NA	TRBJ2-7	CASSRTSGRWEQYF	TGTGCCAGCAGCCGTACTAGCGGGAGATGGGAGCAGTACTTC
NA	TRBV5-1	few	TRBJ2-7	CASSLGEWVSYEQYF	TGCGCCAGCAGCTTGGGAGAGTGGGTTTCCTACGAGCAGTACTTC
NA	TRBV19	few	TRBJ2-3	CASSTFGAMGADTQYF	TGTGCCAGTAGTACCTTCGGGGCGATGGGAGCAGATACGCAGTATTTT
NA	TRBV12-5	NA	TRBJ2-7	CASARVYEQYF	TGTGCTAGTGCCAGGGTCTACGAGCAGTACTTC
TRBD2	TRBV5-1	NA	TRBJ2-2	CASSLRTGGTNTGELFF	TGCGCCAGCAGCTTGCGGACGGGAGGTACGAACACCGGGGAGCTGTTTTTT
TRBD2	TRBV5-4	NA	TRBJ2-1	CASRPPSGRSHNEQFF	TGTGCCAGCAGACCACCTAGCGGGAGAAGCCACAATGAGCAGTTCTTC
TRBD2	TRBV5-1	NA	TRBJ2-1	CASKSGSGNEQFF	TGCGCCAGCAAGAGCGGGAGCGGGAATGAGCAGTTCTTC
TRBD1	TRBV29-1	few	TRBJ2-7	CSVDRQGAPGEQYF	TGCAGCGTTGACCGACAGGGCGCCCCGGGGGAGCAGTACTTC
NA	TRBV5-1	few	TRBJ2-5	CASSLNGRETQYF	TGCGCCAGCAGCTTGAATGGACGGGAGACCCAGTACTTC
TRBD1	TRBV29-1	many	TRBJ1-1	CSGQGMEEGTEAFF	TGCAGCGGACAGGGTATGGAGGAAGGCACTGAAGCTTTCTTT
TRBD1	TRBV9	NA	TRBJ2-1	CASSVNPGTGEEQFF	TGTGCCAGCAGCGTGAATCCCGGGACAGGGGAAGAGCAGTTCTTC
TRBD1	TRBV12-3/TRBV12-4	many	TRBJ2-7	CASSETGTGGHEQYF	TGTGCCAGCAGTGAGACCGGGACAGGGGGCCACGAGCAGTACTTC
NA	TRBV6-5	NA	TRBJ1-1	CASSYGVRGTEAFF	TGTGCCAGCAGTTACGGGGTAAGGGGCACTGAAGCTTTCTTT
NA	TRBV12-5	many	TRBJ2-3	CASGSFTDTQYF	TGTGCTAGTGGTTCCTTCACAGATACGCAGTATTTT
NA	TRBV6-1	NA	TRBJ2-2	CASPSNPQGTPGELFF	TGTGCCAGTCCCTCCAACCCGCAGGGGACGCCCGGGGAGCTGTTTTTT
NA	TRBV7-3	many	TRBJ2-7	CASSLPGVSYEQYF	TGTGCCAGCAGCTTACCTGGGGTCTCCTACGAGCAGTACTTC
NA	TRBV6-4	NA	TRBJ2-7	CASKSSGKGDEQYF	TGTGCCAGCAAATCGAGCGGGAAGGGGGACGAGCAGTACTTC
TRBD1	TRBV11-1	NA	TRBJ2-5	CASSSGDRGVGETQYF	TGTGCCAGCAGCTCGGGGGACAGGGGTGTCGGGGAGACCCAGTACTTC
NA	TRBV10-1	few	TRBJ2-7	CASSEVDSYEQYF	TGCGCCAGCAGTGAAGTAGATTCCTACGAGCAGTACTTC
NA	TRBV6-1	NA	TRBJ1-4	CASSESLSGYEKLFF	TGTGCCAGCAGTGAAAGCTTGTCAGGCTATGAAAAACTGTTTTTT
NA	TRBV6-5	few	TRBJ2-1	CASSYSRGGMEQFF	TGTGCCAGCAGTTACTCGAGAGGGGGTATGGAGCAGTTCTTC
NA	TRBV6-1	NA	TRBJ2-7	CASFFPGVSYGQYF	TGTGCCAGCTTCTTCCCGGGGGTCTCCTACGGGCAGTACTTC
NA	TRBV7-9	once	TRBJ2-7	CASSLLRQGGGVAEQYF	TGTGCCAGCAGCTTGTTGCGGCAGGGTGGCGGGGTGGCTGAGCAGTACTTC
NA	TRBV28	NA	TRBJ2-7	CASSETGWAYEQYF	TGTGCCAGCAGTGAGACAGGTTGGGCCTACGAGCAGTACTTC
NA	TRBV20-1	NA	TRBJ2-1	CSARDWDSGYNEQFF	TGCAGTGCTAGAGATTGGGATAGCGGCTACAATGAGCAGTTCTTC
NA	TRBV7-2	many	TRBJ2-1	CASRDVVDNEQFF	TGTGCCAGCCGGGATGTTGTAGATAATGAGCAGTTCTTC
NA	TRBV20-1	NA	TRBJ2-5	CSAKIVGTQYF	TGCAGTGCTAAAATAGTGGGGACCCAGTACTTC
NA	TRBV3-1	few	TRBJ1-2	CASLGTANYGYTF	TGTGCCAGTCTAGGGACGGCTAACTATGGCTACACCTTC
NA	TRBV6-1	NA	TRBJ2-4	CASSEGPPRAKNIQYF	TGTGCCAGCAGTGAAGGTCCACCCCGAGCCAAAAACATTCAGTACTTC
TRBD1	TRBV20-1	many	TRBJ1-5	CSANRGDGNQPQHF	TGCAGTGCCAACAGGGGGGATGGCAATCAGCCCCAGCATTTT
NA	TRBV14	few	TRBJ2-7	CASSQGPEQVHEQYF	TGTGCCAGCAGCCAAGGGCCGGAACAGGTCCACGAGCAGTACTTC
NA	TRBV15	many	TRBJ2-1	CATSKAPGGEGGFGAYNEQFF	TGTGCCACCAGCAAAGCGCCTGGCGGGGAAGGGGGATTTGGGGCCTACAATGAGCAGTTCTTC
TRBD1	TRBV2	many	TRBJ2-5	CASSEDRGRRETQYF	TGTGCCAGCAGCGAAGACAGGGGTCGTCGGGAGACCCAGTACTTC
TRBD2	TRBV28	many	TRBJ2-7	CATGSSGGAYEQYF	TGTGCCACCGGATCTAGCGGAGGAGCCTACGAGCAGTACTTC
NA	TRBV10-3	few	TRBJ2-7	CAISESTYEQYF	TGTGCCATCAGTGAGTCGACCTACGAGCAGTACTTC
NA	TRBV5-1	NA	TRBJ1-1	CASSLAVWEVGTEAFF	TGCGCCAGCAGCTTGGCCGTGTGGGAGGTGGGCACTGAAGCTTTCTTT
NA	TRBV18	few	TRBJ1-5	CASSPSQWDSNQPQHF	TGTGCCAGCTCACCATCACAGTGGGATAGCAATCAGCCCCAGCATTTT
NA	TRBV9	NA	TRBJ2-1	CASSVTSTNKQFF	TGTGCCAGCAGCGTAACTAGCACGAATAAGCAGTTCTTC
NA	TRBV7-8	few	TRBJ2-3	CASSRVVYTQYF	TGTGCCAGCTCCAGGGTCGTGTACACGCAGTATTTT
NA	TRBV12-3/TRBV12-4	few	TRBJ1-5	CASSFTRDQPQHF	TGTGCCAGCAGTTTTACCAGAGATCAGCCCCAGCATTTT
TRBD1	TRBV4-1	few	TRBJ2-3	CASSHPSTGTGQYF	TGCGCCAGCAGCCATCCCAGCACCGGGACAGGGCAGTATTTT
NA	TRBV18	few	TRBJ2-3	CASSPYLVDTQYF	TGTGCCAGCTCACCATACCTAGTAGATACGCAGTATTTT
TRBD2	TRBV2	many	TRBJ2-5	CASTPGAGGKETQYF	TGTGCCAGCACTCCCGGCGCGGGAGGGAAAGAGACCCAGTACTTC
NA	TRBV6-1	few	TRBJ1-2	CASSEQSNYGYTF	TGTGCCAGCAGTGAGCAATCTAACTATGGCTACACCTTC
NA	TRBV7-2	many	TRBJ2-7	CASSLSRYEQYF	TGTGCCAGCAGCTTAAGCCGTTACGAGCAGTACTTC
TRBD2	TRBV5-1	NA	TRBJ2-7	CASSLTRGEGPPEQYF	TGCGCCAGCAGCTTAACTCGGGGGGAGGGGCCCCCCGAGCAGTACTTC
TRBD2	TRBV5-1	NA	TRBJ2-7	CASSEAGLAVSYEQYF	TGCGCCAGCAGCGAAGCGGGACTAGCGGTCTCCTACGAGCAGTACTTC